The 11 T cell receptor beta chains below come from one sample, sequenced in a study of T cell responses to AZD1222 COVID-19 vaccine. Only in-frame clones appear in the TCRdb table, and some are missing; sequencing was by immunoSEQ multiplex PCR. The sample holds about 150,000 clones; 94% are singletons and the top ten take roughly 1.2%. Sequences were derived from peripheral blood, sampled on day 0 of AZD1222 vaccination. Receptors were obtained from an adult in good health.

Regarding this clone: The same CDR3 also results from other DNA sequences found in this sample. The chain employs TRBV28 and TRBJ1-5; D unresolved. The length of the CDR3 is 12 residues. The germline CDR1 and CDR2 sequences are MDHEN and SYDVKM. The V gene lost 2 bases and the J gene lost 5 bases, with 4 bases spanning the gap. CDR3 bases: TGTGCCAGCAGTTTAGTCGATCAGCCCCAGCATTTT. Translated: CASSLVDQPQHF.

CDR3: CARPLQGKENTIYF. The CDR3 nucleotides are TGTGCCAGACCCTTACAGGGGAAGGAAAACACCATATATTTT. The rearrangement uses TRBV5-4 and TRBJ1-3; 7 nucleotides align to TRBD1. This CDR3 is built from 14 residues. Trimming took 8 bases from V and 6 from J; bases not matched to a gene: 11. Per the germline V gene, CDR1 is SGHNT and CDR2 is YYREEE (reference sequence). Drawing the rest from reference TRBV5-4 and TRBJ1-3, the complete variable domain is ETGVTQSPTHLIKTRGQQVTLRCSSQSGHNTVSWYQQALGQGPQFIFQYYREEENGRGNFPPRFSGLQFPNYSSELNVNALELDDSALYLCARPLQGKENTIYFGEGSWLTVV.

The CDR3 region has the DNA TGTGCCAGCTCACCACCGGCAGGACATGGCTACACCTTC. Encoded protein: CASSPPAGHGYTF. The chain uses TRBV18 and TRBJ1-2; D ambiguous. Germline V lookup: CDR1 KGHSH, CDR2 LQKENI. Trimming took off 0 bases at V and 6 bases at J, with 8 bases between the two ends. The CDR3 covers 13 residues.

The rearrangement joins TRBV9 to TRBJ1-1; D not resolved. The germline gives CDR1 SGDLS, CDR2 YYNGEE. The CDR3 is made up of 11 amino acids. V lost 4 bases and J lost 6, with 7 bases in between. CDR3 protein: CASSRGSEAFF. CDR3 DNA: TGTGCCAGCAGCCGAGGCTCTGAAGCTTTCTTT. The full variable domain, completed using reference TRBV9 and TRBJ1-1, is DSGVTQTPKHLITATGQRVTLRCSPRSGDLSVYWYQQSLDQGLQFLIQYYNGEERAKGNILERFSAQQFPDLHSELNLSSLELGDSALYFCASSRGSEAFFGQGTRLTVV.

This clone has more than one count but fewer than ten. CDR3 amino acids: CASSLRSANTGELFF. CDR3 DNA: TGTGCCAGCAGCTTAAGATCCGCGAACACCGGGGAGCTGTTTTTT. This sequence joins TRBV7-8 and TRBJ2-2; D remains ambiguous. The germline CDR1 and CDR2 sequences are SGHVS and FQNEAQ. The CDR3 sequence is 15 residues long. V was pared by 2 bases and J by 0 bases, with 7 bases between.

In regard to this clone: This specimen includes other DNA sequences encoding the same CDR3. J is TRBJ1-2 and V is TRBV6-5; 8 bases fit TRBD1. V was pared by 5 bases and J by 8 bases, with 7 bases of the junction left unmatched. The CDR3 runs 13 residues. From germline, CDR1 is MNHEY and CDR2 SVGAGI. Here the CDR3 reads CASSPGQGRGYTF. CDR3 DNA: TGTGCCAGCAGTCCCGGACAGGGAAGGGGCTACACCTTC.

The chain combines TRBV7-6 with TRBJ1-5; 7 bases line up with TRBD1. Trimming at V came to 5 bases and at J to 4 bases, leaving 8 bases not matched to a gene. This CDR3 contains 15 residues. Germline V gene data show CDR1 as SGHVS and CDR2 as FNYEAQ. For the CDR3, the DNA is TGTGCCAGCAGCCAGTCAGGACAGGTTAATCAGCCCCAGCATTTT. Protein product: CASSQSGQVNQPQHF.

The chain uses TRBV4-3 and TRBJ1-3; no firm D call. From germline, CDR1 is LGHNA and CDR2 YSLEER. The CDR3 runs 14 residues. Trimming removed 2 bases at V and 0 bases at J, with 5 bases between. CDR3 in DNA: TGCGCCAGCAGCCAAACGGGCTCTGGAAACACCATATATTTT. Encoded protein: CASSQTGSGNTIYF.

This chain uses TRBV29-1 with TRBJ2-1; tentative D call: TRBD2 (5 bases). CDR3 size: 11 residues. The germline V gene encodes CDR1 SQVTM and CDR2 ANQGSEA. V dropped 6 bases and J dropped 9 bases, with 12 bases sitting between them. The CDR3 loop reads CSVTRTGEQFF. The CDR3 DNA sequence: TGCAGCGTAACTAGGACGGGTGAGCAGTTCTTC.

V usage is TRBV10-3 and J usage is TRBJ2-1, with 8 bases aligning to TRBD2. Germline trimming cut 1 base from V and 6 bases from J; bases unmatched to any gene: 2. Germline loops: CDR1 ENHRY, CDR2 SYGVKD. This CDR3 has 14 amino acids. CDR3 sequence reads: CAISEYGTSNEQFF. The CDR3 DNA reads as TGTGCCATCAGTGAGTATGGGACTAGCAATGAGCAGTTCTTC.

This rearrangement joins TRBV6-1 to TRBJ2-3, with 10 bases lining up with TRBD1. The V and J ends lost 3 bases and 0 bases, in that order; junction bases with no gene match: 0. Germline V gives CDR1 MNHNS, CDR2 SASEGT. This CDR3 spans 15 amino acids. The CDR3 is CASSEDRGSTDTQYF. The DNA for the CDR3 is TGTGCCAGCAGTGAGGACAGGGGGAGCACAGATACGCAGTATTTT.